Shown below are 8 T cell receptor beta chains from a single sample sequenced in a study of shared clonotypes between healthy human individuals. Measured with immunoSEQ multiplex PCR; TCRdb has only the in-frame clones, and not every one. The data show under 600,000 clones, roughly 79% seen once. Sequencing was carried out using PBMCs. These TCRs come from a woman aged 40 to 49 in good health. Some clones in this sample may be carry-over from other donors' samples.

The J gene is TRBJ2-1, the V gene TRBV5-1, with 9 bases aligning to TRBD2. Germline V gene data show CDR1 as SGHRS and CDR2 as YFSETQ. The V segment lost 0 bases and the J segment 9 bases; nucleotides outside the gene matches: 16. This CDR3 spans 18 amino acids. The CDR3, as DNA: TGCGCCAGCAGCTTGGGCACCGTTGGAGCGGGAGGCTTAGGTGAGCAGTTCTTC. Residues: CASSLGTVGAGGLGEQFF.

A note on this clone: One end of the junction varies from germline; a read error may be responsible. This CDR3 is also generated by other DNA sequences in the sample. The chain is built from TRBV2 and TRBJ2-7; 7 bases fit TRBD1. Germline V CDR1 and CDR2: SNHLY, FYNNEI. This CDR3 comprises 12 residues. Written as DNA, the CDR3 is TGTGCAAGCAGTGCAGGGGGTAGCGAGCAGTACTTC. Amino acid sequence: CASSAGGSEQYF.

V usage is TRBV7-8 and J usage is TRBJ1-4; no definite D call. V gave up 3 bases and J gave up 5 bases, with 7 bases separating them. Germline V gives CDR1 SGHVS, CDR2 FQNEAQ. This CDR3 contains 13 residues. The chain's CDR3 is CASSFGPNEKLFF. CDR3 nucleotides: TGTGCCAGCAGCTTCGGACCAAATGAAAAACTGTTTTTT.

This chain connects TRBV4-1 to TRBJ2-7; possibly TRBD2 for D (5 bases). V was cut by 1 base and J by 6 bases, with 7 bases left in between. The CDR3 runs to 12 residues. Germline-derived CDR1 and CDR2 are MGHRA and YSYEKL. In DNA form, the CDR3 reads TGCGCCAGCAGCCAAGTAGCGTCCGAGCAGTACTTC. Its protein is CASSQVASEQYF.

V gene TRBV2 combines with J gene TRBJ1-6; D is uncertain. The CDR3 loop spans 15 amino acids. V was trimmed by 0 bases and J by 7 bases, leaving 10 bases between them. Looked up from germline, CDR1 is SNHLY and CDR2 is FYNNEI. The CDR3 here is CASSEAGQPNSPLHF. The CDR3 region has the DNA TGTGCCAGCAGTGAAGCCGGGCAGCCCAATTCACCCCTCCACTTT. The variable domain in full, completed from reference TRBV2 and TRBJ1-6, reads EPEVTQTPSHQVTQMGQEVILRCVPISNHLYFYWYRQILGQKVEFLVSFYNNEISEKSEIFDDQFSVERPDGSNFTLKIRSTKLEDSAMYFCASSEAGQPNSPLHFGNGTRLTVT.

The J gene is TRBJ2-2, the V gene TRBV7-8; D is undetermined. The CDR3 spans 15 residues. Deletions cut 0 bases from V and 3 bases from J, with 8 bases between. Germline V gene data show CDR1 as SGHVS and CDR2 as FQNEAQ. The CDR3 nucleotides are TGTGCCAGCAGCTTAGCGCGTTACTACACCGGGGAGCTGTTTTTT. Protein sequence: CASSLARYYTGELFF.

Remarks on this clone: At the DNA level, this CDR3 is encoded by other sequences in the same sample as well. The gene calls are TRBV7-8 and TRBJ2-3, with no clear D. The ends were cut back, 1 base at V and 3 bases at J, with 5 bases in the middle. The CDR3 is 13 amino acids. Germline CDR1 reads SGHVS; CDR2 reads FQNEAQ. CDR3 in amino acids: CASSLGGTDTQYF. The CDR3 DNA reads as TGTGCCAGCAGCTTAGGGGGTACAGATACGCAGTATTTT.

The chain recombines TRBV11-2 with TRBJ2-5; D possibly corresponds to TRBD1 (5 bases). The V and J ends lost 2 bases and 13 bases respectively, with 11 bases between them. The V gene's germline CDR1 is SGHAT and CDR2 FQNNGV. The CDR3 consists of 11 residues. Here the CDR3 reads CASSLLGALYF. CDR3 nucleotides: TGTGCCAGCAGCTTACTTGGGGCTCTGTACTTC.